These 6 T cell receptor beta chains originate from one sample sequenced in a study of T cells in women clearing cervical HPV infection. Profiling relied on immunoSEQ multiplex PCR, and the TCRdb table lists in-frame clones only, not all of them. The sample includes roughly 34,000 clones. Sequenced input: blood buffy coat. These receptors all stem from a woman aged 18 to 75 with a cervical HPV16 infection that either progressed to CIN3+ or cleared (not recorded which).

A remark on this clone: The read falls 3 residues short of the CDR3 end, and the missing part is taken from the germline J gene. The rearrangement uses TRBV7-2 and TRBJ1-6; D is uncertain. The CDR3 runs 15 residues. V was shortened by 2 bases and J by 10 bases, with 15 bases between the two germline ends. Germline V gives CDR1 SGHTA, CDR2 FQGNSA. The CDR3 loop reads CASSLYTAENSPLHF. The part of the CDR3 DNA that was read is TGTGCCAGCAGCTTATACACAGCCGAAAACTCACCC. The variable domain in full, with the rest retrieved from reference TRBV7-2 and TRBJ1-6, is GAGVSQSPSNKVTEKGKDVELRCDPISGHTALYWYRQSLGQGLEFLIYFQGNSAPDKSGLPSDRFSAERTGGSVSTLTIQRTQQEDSAVYLCASSLYTAENSPLHFGNGTRLTVT.

CDR3 residues: CASSYRQSNTGELFF. CDR3 DNA (partial): TGCGCCAGCAGCTACCGTCAGTCGAACACCGGGGAG. This chain uses TRBV5-1 with TRBJ2-2; D gene uncertain. The CDR3 end lies 3 residues beyond the end of the read and is filled in from the germline J gene. V shed 3 bases and J shed 0 bases, with 9 bases lying between them. Germline V gives CDR1 SGHRS, CDR2 YFSETQ. The CDR3 length is 15 residues.

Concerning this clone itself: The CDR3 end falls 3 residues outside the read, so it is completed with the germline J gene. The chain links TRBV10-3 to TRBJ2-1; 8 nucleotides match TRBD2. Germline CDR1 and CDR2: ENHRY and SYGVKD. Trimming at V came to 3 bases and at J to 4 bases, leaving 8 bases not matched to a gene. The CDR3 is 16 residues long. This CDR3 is CAISEQTSGSYNEQFF. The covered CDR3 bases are TGTGCCATCAGTGAACAAACTAGCGGCTCTTACAATGAG.

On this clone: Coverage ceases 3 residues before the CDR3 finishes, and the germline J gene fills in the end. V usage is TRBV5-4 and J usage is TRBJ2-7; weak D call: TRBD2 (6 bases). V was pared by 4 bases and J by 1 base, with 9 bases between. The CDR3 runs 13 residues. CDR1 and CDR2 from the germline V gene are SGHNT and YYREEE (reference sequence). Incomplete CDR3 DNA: TGTGCCAGCAGCGGGGGACTTTCCTACGAG. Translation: CASSGGLSYE. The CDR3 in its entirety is CASSGGLSYEQYF.

Partial CDR3 DNA: TGTGCCAGCAGGATGACAGGGGTGGATGAG. Amino acids: CASRMTGVDE. The full-length CDR3 reads as CASRMTGVDEQFF. The chain is built from TRBV5-4 and TRBJ2-1; TRBD1 agrees at 8 bases. The CDR3 goes on 3 residues after the read ends, and that part is filled in from the germline J gene. The junction had 6 bases not matched to a gene; V was cut back by 5 bases and J by 8 bases. CDR3 size: 13 residues. Germline values: CDR1 SGHNT, CDR2 YYREEE (reference sequence).

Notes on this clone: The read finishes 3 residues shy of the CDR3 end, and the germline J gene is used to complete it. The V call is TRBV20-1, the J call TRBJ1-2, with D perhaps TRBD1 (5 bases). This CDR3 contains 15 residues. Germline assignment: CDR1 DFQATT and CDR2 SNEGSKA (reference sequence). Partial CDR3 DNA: TGCAGTGCTACCCACGGGACTAGCGGATTCTACGAC. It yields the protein CSATHGTSGFYD. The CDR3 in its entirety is CSATHGTSGFYDYTF.